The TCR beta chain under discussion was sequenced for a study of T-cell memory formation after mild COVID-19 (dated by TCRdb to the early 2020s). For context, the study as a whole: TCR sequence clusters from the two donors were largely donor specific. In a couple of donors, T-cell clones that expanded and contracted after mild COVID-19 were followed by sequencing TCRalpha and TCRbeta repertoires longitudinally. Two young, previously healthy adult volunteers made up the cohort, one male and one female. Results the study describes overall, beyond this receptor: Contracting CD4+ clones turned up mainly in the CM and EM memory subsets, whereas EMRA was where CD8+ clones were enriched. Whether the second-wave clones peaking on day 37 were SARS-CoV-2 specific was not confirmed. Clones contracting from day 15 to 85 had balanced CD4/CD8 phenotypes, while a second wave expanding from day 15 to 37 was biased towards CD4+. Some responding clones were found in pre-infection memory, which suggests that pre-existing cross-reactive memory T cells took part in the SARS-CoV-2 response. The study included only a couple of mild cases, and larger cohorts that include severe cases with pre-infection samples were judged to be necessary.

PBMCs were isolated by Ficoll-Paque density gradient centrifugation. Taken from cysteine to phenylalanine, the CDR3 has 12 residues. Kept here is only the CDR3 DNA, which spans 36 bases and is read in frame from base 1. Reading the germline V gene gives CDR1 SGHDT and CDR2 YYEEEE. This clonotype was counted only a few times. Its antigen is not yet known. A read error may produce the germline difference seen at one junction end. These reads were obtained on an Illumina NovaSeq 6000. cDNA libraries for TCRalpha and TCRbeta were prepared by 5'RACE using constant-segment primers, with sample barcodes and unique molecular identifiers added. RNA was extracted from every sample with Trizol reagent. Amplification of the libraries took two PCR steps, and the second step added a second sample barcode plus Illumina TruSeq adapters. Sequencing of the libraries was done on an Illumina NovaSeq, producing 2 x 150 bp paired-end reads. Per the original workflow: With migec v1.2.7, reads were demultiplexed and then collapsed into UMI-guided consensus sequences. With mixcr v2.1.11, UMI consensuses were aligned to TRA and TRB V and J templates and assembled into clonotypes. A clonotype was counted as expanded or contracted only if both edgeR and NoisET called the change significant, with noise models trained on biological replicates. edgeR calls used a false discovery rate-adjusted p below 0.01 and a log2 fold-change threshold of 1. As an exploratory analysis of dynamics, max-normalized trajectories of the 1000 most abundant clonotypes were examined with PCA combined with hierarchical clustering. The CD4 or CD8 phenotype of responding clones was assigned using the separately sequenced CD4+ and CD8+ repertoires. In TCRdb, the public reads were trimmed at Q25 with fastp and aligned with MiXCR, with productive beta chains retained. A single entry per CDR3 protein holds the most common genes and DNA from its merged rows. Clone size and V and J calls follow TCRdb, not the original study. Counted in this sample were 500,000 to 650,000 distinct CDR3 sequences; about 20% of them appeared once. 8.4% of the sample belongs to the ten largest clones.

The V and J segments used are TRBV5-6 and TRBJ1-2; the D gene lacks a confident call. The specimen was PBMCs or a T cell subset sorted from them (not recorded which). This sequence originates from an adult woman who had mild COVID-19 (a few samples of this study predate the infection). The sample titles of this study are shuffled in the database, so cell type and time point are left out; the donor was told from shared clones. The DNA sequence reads TGTGACAGCAGCCTCCGAGGGTATGGCTACACCTTC. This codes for CDSSLRGYGYTF.